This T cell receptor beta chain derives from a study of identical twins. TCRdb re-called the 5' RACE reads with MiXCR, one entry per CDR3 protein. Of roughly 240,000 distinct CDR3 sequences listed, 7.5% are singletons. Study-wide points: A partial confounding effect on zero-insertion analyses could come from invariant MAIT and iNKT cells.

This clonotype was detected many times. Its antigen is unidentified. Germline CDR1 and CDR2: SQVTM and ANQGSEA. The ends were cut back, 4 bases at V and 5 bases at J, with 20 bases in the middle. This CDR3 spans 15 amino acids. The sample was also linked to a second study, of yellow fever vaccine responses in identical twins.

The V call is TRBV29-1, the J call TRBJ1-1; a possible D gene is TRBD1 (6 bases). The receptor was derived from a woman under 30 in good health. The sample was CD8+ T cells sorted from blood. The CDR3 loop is CSVVGRGPGETEAFF. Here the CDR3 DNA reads TGCAGCGTTGTAGGCCGGGGGCCAGGGGAGACTGAAGCTTTCTTT.